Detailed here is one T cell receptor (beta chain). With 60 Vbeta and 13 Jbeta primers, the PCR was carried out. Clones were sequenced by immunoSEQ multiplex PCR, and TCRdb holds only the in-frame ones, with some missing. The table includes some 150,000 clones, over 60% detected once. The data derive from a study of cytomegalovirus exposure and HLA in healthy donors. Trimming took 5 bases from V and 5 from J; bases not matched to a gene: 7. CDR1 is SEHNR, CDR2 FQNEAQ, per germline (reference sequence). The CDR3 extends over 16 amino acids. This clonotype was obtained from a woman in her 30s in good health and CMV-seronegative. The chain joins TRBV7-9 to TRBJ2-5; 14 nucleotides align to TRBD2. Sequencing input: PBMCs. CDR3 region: CASSQTSGGAEETQYF. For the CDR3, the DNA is TGTGCCAGCAGCCAGACTAGCGGGGGGGCTGAGGAGACCCAGTACTTC.